The rows below give T cell receptor beta chains drawn from one sample of a study of cytomegalovirus exposure and HLA in healthy donors. The table came from immunoSEQ multiplex PCR; TCRdb's copy has only in-frame clones and leaves some out. The sample carries around 150,000 clones, about 76% recorded once. Source material: PBMCs. These receptor sequences come from a woman in her forties in good health and CMV-seronegative. The CDR3 runs from the conserved cysteine through the conserved F or W. D genes are given only for firm matches. Not all rows give a size; the values are once, few, many and, for expanded clones, a class.

j_call clone_size d_call v_call cdr3_nt cdr3_aa
TRBJ2-2 - TRBD2 TRBV2 TGTGCCAGCAGTGAATGGACTAGCGGGGGGATCGTTGCGGGGACCGGGGAGCTGTTTTTT CASSEWTSGGIVAGTGELFF
TRBJ1-1 - - TRBV7-6 TGTGCCAGCAGCGCGACAGTCAACACTGAAGCTTTCTTT CASSATVNTEAFF
TRBJ1-1 once - TRBV4-1 TGCGCCAGCAGCCAAGATCGGGAGAACACTGAAGCTTTCTTT CASSQDRENTEAFF
TRBJ1-1 - - TRBV5-1 TGCGCCAGCAGCGCGGGGACCGCCCGGGGAAACACTGAAGCTTTCTTT CASSAGTARGNTEAFF
TRBJ2-2 - - TRBV7-9 TGTGCCAGCGTGGGGGGGCCGAACACCGGGGAGCTGTTTTTT CASVGGPNTGELFF
TRBJ2-5 - - TRBV5-1 TGCGCCAGCAGCTTGGGGGGGACTGATCAAGAGACCCAGTACTTC CASSLGGTDQETQYF
TRBJ1-1 - - TRBV2 TGTGCCAGCAGGCCCAGGGCCCCAGTAGGGGTGATGAACACTGAAGCTTTCTTT CASRPRAPVGVMNTEAFF
TRBJ1-2 - - TRBV15 TGTGCCACCAGCCCCTACAGGTTCTATGGCTACACCTTC CATSPYRFYGYTF
TRBJ1-5 - - TRBV5-6 TGTGCCAGCAGCCGGGGTCTCTCGAATCAGCCCCAGCATTTT CASSRGLSNQPQHF
TRBJ2-7 many - TRBV28 TGTGCCAGCAACAGAGAATACTACGAGCAGTACTTC CASNREYYEQYF
TRBJ2-3 - - TRBV10-1 TGCGCCAGCAGTGAGGCGAGCACAGATACGCAGTATTTT CASSEASTDTQYF
TRBJ1-1 - - TRBV6-5 TGTGCCAGCAGTTACCTCCCAACAGGGTTTAAGACTGAAGCTTTCTTT CASSYLPTGFKTEAFF
TRBJ1-5 - TRBD1 TRBV2 TGTGCCAGCAGGGGGGACAGCGGGCAGCCCCAGCATTTT CASRGDSGQPQHF
TRBJ1-2 - - TRBV5-8 TGTGCCAGCAGCCGCGTCGATGGGGCAGGGCCTGGTTACACCTTC CASSRVDGAGPGYTF
TRBJ2-4 - TRBD1 TRBV5-6 TGTGCCAGCAGGAGTACAGGGGTCGGGGTAGCCAAAAACATTCAGTACTTC CASRSTGVGVAKNIQYF
TRBJ1-1 - - TRBV5-1 TGCGCCAGCAGCTGGGAACAGCGGATGAACACTGAAGCTTTCTTT CASSWEQRMNTEAFF
TRBJ1-5 - - TRBV5-1 TGCGCCAGCAGCCAGGGCCCCCCGGAACAGCCCCAGCATTTT CASSQGPPEQPQHF
TRBJ1-3 - TRBD1 TRBV2 TGTGCCAGCAGTGAAGGGCAGGGGGCTGGAAACACCATATATTTT CASSEGQGAGNTIYF
TRBJ2-1 - - TRBV7-8 TGTGCCAGCAGCCGAGGCGGCCCCAGCGATGAGCAGTTCTTC CASSRGGPSDEQFF
TRBJ2-5 - TRBD1 TRBV29-1 TGCAGCGTTGAGCTTGGGACAGAAGAGACCCAGTACTTC CSVELGTEETQYF
TRBJ1-1 - TRBD1 TRBV2 TGTGCCAGCAGTGCGACAGGGTTGAACACTGAAGCTTTCTTT CASSATGLNTEAFF
TRBJ2-3 - TRBD1 TRBV29-1 TGCAGCGTTGACGGACAGGTCTTCGGAGATACGCAGTATTTT CSVDGQVFGDTQYF
TRBJ2-1 few - TRBV11-3 TGTGCCAGCAGCGCGGGACGTGATGAGCAGTTCTTC CASSAGRDEQFF
TRBJ1-2 - TRBD1 TRBV5-6 TGTGCCAGCAGCGGGGACAGTTCGCGGTATGGCTACACCTTC CASSGDSSRYGYTF
TRBJ2-5 - - TRBV5-1 TGCGCCAGCAGCCGGGACTCCGGGGGTAAAATCTGGGAGACCCAGTACTTC CASSRDSGGKIWETQYF
TRBJ2-5 - TRBD1 TRBV19 TGTGCCAGTAGTGGAGACAGGGGGCGCGGGGAGACCCAGTACTTC CASSGDRGRGETQYF
TRBJ2-3 - - TRBV7-9 TGTGCCAGCACCTCCGGCGGATTAGCGGCAGATACGCAGTATTTT CASTSGGLAADTQYF
TRBJ1-4 - - TRBV28 TGTGCCAGCAGTTTAAGACAGGCGGGCAATGAAAAACTGTTTTTT CASSLRQAGNEKLFF
TRBJ2-7 - - TRBV27 TGTGCCAGCAGTGGCTACGGCAGGGCCTACGAGCAGTACTTC CASSGYGRAYEQYF
TRBJ1-5 few - TRBV28 TGTGCCAGCAGTTTGACAAGTAGCAATCAGCCCCAGCATTTT CASSLTSSNQPQHF
TRBJ2-5 - TRBD2 TRBV9 TGTGCCAGCAGCGAGTGGGGGGGGATGGGATGGGAGACCCAGTACTTC CASSEWGGMGWETQYF
TRBJ2-1 few - TRBV6-6 TGTGCCAGCAGAATCCAGGGGCTGCCTTTATACAATGAGCAGTTCTTC CASRIQGLPLYNEQFF
TRBJ2-1 - - TRBV5-1 TGCGCCAGCAGCCCGGCTCCCGGGAGCCTAAACTACAATGAGCAGTTCTTC CASSPAPGSLNYNEQFF
TRBJ1-5 - TRBD1 TRBV15 TGTGCCACCAGCAGGATCAGGGACAGTAGCAATCAGCCCCAGCATTTT CATSRIRDSSNQPQHF
TRBJ2-3 - TRBD1 TRBV5-4 TGTGCCAGCAGCGTCCGGGACAGGGGGCTGTCGGATACGCAGTATTTT CASSVRDRGLSDTQYF
TRBJ1-4 - - TRBV7-9 TGTGCCAGCAGCTTCGGGGGGGTAGGCGAAAAACTGTTTTTT CASSFGGVGEKLFF
TRBJ2-7 - - TRBV2 TGTGCCAGCAGTGATCACGGCTACGAGCAGTACTTC CASSDHGYEQYF
TRBJ2-3 - TRBD2 TRBV6-5 TGTGCCAGCATTTCAAGGTTCCCCGGGAGGGATACGCAGTATTTT CASISRFPGRDTQYF